The present T cell receptor beta chain was sequenced within a study of T-cell memory formation after mild COVID-19. This clonotype was recorded a few times. Its antigen is undetermined. Broader study findings: Contracting CD4+ clones lay largely in CM and EM, with CD8+ ones residing in EMRA. Within pre-infection memory, some responding clones were found, suggesting cross-reactive memory joined.

TCR alpha and TCR beta cDNA libraries with sample barcodes and UMIs came from 5'RACE using constant-segment primers. A single record per CDR3 protein comes from TCRdb applying MiXCR to the 5' RACE reads. Of 120,000 to 150,000 distinct CDR3 sequences listed, around 5.8% were seen once; the top ten hold around 2%. Input material: PBMCs or a T cell subset sorted from them (not recorded which). The source of this sequence is an adult woman who had mild COVID-19 (a few samples of this study predate the infection). Cell type and time point are not known.

CDR3 region: CATSDPGRDNEQFF. CDR3 in DNA: TGTGCCACCAGTGATCCCGGACGGGACAATGAGCAGTTCTTC. The chain employs TRBV24-1 and TRBJ2-1; D is uncertain. Germline V gene data show CDR1 as KGHDR and CDR2 as SFDVKD. This CDR3 spans 14 amino acids. Trimming left V 3 bases short and J 5 bases short, with 10 bases between.